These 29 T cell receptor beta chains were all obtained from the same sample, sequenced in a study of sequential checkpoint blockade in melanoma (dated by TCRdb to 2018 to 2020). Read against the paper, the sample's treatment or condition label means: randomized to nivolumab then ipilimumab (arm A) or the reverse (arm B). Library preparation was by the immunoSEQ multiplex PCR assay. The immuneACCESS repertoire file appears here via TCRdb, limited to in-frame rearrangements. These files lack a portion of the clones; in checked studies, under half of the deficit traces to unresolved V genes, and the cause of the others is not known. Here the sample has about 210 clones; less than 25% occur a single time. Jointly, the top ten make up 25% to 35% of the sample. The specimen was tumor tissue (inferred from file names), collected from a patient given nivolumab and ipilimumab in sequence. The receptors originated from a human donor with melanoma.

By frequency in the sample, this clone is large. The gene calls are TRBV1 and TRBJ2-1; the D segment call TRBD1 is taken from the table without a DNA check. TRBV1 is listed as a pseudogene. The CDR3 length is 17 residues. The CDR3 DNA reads TGCGCCAGCAGCCCCCTCGCCGGGACACCTACCTACAATGAGCAGTTCTTC. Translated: CASSPLAGTPTYNEQFF.

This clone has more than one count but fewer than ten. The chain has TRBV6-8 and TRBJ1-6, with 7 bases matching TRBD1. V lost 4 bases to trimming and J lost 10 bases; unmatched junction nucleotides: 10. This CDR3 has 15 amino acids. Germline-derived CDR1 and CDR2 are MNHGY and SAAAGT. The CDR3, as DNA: TGTGCCAGCAGTTCAGGGACAGCGCCTGGGTCACCCCTCCACTTT. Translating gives CASSSGTAPGSPLHF.

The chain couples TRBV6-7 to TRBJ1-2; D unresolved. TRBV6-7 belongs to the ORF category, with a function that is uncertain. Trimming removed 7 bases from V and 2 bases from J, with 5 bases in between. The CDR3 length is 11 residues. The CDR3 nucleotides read TGTGCCAGCAACGTCAACTATGGCTACACCTTC. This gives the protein CASNVNYGYTF.

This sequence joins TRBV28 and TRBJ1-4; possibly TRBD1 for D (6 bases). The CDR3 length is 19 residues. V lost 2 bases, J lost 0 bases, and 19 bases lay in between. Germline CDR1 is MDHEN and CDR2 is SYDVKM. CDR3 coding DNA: TGTGCCAGCAGTTTAGGAGGGGGGGGATACATCGCAACTAATGAAAAACTGTTTTTT. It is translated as CASSLGGGGYIATNEKLFF.

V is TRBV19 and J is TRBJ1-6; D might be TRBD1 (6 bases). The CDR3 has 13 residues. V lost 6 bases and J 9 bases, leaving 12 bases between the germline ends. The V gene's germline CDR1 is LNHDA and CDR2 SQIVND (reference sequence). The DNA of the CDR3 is TGTGCCAGTAGGACACAGGGCGGTTCACCCCTCCACTTT. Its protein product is CASRTQGGSPLHF.

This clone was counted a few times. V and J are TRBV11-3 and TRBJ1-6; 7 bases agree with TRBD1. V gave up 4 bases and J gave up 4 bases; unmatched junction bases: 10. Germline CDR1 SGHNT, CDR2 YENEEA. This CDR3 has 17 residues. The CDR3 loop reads CASSSPGGTAYNSPLHF. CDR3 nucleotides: TGTGCCAGCAGCTCTCCCGGGGGGACAGCGTATAATTCACCCCTCCACTTT.

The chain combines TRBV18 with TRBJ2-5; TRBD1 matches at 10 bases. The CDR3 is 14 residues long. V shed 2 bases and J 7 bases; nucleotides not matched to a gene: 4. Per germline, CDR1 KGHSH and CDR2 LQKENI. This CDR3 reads CASSPDRGLGTQYF. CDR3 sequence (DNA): TGTGCCAGCTCACCAGACAGGGGGCTGGGGACCCAGTACTTC.

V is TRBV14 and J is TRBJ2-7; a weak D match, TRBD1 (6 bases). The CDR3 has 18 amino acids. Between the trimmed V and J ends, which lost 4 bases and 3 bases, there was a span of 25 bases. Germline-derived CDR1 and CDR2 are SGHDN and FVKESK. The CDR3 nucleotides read TGTGCCAGCAGCCCACGTAGGGGGACCCAGTCCAACTACTACGAGCAGTACTTC. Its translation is CASSPRRGTQSNYYEQYF.

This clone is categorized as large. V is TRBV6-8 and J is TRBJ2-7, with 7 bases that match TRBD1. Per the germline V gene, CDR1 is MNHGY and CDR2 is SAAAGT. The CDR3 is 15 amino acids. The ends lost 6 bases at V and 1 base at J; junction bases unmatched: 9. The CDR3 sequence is CASSRTGEISYEQYF. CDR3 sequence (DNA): TGTGCCAGCAGCCGAACAGGGGAAATATCCTACGAGCAGTACTTC.

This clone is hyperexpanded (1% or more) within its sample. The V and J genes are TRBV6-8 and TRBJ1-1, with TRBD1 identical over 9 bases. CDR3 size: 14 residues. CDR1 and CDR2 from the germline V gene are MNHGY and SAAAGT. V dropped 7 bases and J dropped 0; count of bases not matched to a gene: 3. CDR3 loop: CASIGQGMNTEAFF. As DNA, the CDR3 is TGTGCCAGCATCGGACAGGGGATGAACACTGAAGCTTTCTTT.

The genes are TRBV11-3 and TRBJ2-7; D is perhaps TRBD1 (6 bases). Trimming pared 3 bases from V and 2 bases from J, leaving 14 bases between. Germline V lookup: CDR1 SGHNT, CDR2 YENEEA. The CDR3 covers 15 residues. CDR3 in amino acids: CASSLAQGFAYEQYF. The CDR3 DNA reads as TGTGCCAGCAGCTTGGCACAGGGCTTCGCCTACGAGCAGTACTTC.

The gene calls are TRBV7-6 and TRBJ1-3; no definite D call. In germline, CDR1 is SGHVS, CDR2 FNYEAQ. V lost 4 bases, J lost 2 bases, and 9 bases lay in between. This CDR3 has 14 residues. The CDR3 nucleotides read TGTGCCAGCAGCTCTAGAGATACTGGAAACACCATATATTTT. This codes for CASSSRDTGNTIYF.

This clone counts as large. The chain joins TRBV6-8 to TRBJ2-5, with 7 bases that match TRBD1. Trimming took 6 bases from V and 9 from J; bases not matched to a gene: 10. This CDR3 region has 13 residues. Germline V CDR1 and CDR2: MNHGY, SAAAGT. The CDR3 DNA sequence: TGTGCCAGCAGGCCCGACAGGGAACCAGCCCAGTACTTC. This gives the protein CASRPDREPAQYF.

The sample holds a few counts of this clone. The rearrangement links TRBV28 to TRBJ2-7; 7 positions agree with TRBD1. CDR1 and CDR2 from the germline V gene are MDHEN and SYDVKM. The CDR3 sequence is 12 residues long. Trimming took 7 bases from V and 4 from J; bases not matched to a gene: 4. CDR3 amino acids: CASNPGGYEQYF. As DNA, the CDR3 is TGTGCCAGCAATCCAGGGGGTTACGAGCAGTACTTC.

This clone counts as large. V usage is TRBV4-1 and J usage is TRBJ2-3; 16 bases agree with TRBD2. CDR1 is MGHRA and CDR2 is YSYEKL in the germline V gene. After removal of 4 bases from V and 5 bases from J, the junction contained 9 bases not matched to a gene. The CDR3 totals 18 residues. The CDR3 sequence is CASSPGTSGGASGDTQYF. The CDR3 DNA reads TGCGCCAGCAGCCCCGGGACTAGCGGGGGGGCCTCGGGAGATACGCAGTATTTT.

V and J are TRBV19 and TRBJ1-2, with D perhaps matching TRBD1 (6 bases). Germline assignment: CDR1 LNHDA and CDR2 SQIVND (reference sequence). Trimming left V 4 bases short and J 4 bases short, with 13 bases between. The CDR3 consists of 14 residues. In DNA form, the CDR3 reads TGTGCCAGTAGTACCCAACAGGGACCCTATGGCTACACCTTC. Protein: CASSTQQGPYGYTF.

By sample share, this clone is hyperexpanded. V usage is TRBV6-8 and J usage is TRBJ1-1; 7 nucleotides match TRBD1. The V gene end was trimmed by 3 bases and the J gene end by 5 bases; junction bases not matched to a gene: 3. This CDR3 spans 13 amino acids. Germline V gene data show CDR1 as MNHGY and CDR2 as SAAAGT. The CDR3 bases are TGTGCCAGCAGTTATACAGGGGAGACTGAAGCTTTCTTT. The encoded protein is CASSYTGETEAFF.

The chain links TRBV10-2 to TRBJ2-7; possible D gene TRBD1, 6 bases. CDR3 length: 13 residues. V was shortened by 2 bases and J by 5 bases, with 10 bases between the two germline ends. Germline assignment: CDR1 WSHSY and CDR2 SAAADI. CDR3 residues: CASSEARGNEQYF. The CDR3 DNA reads TGCGCCAGCAGTGAGGCCAGGGGAAACGAGCAGTACTTC.

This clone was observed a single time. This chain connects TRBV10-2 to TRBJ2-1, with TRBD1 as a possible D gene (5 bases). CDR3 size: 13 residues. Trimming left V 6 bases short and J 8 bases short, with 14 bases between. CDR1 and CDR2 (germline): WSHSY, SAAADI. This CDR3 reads CASRTTAGYEQFF. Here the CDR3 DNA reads TGCGCCAGCAGAACCACCGCAGGGTATGAGCAGTTCTTC.

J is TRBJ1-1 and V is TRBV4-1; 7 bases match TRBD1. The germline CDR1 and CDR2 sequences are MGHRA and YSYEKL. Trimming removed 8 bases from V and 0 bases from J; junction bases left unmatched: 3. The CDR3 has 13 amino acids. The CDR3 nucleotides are TGCGCCAGCCTAGGGGGCATGAACACTGAAGCTTTCTTT. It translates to CASLGGMNTEAFF.

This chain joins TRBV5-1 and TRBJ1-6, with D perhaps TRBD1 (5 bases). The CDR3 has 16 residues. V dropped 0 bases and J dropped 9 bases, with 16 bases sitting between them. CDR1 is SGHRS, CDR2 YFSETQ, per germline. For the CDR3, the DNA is TGCGCCAGCAGCTTGGATGCGGGAGGGGTAAGTTCACCCCTCCACTTT. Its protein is CASSLDAGGVSSPLHF.

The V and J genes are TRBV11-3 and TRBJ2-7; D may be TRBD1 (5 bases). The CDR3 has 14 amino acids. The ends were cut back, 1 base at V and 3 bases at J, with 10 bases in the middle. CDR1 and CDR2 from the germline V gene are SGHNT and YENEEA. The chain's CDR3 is CASSLGDSIYEQYF. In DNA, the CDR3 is TGTGCCAGCAGCTTAGGAGACAGCATCTACGAGCAGTACTTC.

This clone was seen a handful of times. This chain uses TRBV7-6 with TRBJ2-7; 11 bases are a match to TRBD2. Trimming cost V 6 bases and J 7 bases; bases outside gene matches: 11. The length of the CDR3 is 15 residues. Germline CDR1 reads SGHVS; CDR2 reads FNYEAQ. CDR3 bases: TGTGCCAGCAGGCAAGGGGCCCTAGCGGGGGGAGAGCAGTACTTC. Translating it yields CASRQGALAGGEQYF.

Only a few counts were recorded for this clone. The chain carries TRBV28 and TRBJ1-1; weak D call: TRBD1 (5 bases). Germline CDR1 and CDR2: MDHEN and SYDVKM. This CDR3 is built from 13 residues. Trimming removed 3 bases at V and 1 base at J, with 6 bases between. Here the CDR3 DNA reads TGTGCCAGCAGTTTGGGGACGAACACTGAAGCTTTCTTT. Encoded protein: CASSLGTNTEAFF.

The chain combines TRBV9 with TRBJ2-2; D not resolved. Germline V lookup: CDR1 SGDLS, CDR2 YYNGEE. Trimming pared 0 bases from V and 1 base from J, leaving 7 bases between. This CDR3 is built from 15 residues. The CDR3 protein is CASSVGWVNTGELFF. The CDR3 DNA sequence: TGTGCCAGCAGCGTAGGGTGGGTGAACACCGGGGAGCTGTTTTTT.

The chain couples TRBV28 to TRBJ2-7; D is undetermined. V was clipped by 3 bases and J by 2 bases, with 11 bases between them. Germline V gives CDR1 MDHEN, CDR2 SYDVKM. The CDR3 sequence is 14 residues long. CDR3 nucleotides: TGTGCCAGCAGTTTTCGGTACCGCACCTACGAGCAGTACTTC. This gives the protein CASSFRYRTYEQYF.

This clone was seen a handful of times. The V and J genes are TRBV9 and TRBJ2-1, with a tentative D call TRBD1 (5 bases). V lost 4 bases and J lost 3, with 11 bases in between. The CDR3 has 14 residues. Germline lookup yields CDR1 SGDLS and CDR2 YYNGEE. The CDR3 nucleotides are TGTGCCAGCAGCAAATTGACAGACTACAATGAGCAGTTCTTC. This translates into CASSKLTDYNEQFF.

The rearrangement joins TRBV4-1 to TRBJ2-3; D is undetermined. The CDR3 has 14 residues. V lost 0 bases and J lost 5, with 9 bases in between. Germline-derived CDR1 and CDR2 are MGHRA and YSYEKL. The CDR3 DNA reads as TGCGCCAGCAGCCAAGATTGGGTTCAAGATACGCAGTATTTT. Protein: CASSQDWVQDTQYF.

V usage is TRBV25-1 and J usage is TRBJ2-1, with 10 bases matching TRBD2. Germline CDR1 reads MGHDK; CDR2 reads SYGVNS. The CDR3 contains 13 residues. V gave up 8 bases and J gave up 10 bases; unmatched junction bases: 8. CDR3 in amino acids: CASGLAGVYEQFF. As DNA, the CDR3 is TGTGCCAGCGGCCTAGCGGGAGTCTACGAGCAGTTCTTC.